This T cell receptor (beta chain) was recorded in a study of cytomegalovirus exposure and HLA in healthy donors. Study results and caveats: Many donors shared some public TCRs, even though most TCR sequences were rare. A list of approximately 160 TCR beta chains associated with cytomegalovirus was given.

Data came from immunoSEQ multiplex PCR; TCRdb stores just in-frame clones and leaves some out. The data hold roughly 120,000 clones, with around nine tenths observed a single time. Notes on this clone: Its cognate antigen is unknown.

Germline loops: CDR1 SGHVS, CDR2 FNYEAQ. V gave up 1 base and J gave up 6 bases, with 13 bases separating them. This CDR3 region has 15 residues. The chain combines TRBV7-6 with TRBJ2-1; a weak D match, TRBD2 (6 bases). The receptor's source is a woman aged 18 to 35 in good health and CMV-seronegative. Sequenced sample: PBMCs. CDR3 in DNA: TGTGCCAGCAGCTTAGTGTCGGGAGCGCTCAATGAGCAGTTCTTC. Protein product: CASSLVSGALNEQFF.